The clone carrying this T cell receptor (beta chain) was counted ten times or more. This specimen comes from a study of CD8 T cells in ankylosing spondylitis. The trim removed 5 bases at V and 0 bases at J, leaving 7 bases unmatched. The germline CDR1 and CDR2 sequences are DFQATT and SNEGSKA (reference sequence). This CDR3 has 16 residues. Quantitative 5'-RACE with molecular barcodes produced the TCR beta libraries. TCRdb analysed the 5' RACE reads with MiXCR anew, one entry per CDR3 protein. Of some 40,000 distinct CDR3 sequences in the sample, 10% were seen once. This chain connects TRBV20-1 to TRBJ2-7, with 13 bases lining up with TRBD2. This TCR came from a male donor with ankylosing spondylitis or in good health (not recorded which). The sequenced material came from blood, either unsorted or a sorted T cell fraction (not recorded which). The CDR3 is CSAWTSGSPLSYEQYF. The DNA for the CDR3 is TGCAGTGCTTGGACTAGCGGGAGCCCCCTCTCCTACGAGCAGTACTTC.